The 5 T cell receptor beta chains below come from one sample, sequenced in a study of cytomegalovirus exposure and HLA in healthy donors. The PCR employed 60 Vbeta primers together with 13 Jbeta primers. Assay: immunoSEQ multiplex PCR; the TCRdb copy retains only in-frame clones and omits some. The sample records approximately 160,000 clones, around 67% being singletons. Sequencing used PBMCs. The receptors shown here come from a woman aged 18-30 years in good health and CMV-seropositive.

The chain employs TRBV5-6 and TRBJ1-1; D unclear. This CDR3 spans 14 amino acids. Germline CDR1 SGHDT, CDR2 YYEEEE. Deletions cut 1 base from V and 11 bases from J, with 18 bases between. This chain's CDR3 is CASSLYRSRTGAFF. Written as DNA, the CDR3 is TGTGCCAGCAGCTTGTACCGGTCGAGAACCGGGGCTTTCTTT.

The chain joins TRBV13 to TRBJ1-1, with D unclear. V was shortened by 4 bases and J by 3 bases, with 15 bases between the two germline ends. The germline CDR1 and CDR2 sequences are PRHDT and FYEKMQ (reference sequence). The CDR3 runs 15 residues. The CDR3 reads CASSSTRMVYTEAFF. The DNA for the CDR3 is TGTGCCAGCAGCTCGACGCGGATGGTTTACACTGAAGCTTTCTTT.

The V and J genes are TRBV19 and TRBJ1-5; 9 bases map to TRBD1. Germline V gene data show CDR1 as LNHDA and CDR2 as SQIVND (reference sequence). After removal of 6 bases from V and 6 bases from J, the junction contained 6 bases not matched to a gene. The CDR3 totals 14 residues. Here the CDR3 reads CASRDGTGLQPQHF. The CDR3 coding sequence is TGTGCCAGTAGGGACGGGACAGGGCTTCAGCCCCAGCATTTT.

V usage is TRBV6-6 and J usage is TRBJ1-5, with 9 bases aligning to TRBD1. The CDR3 is 16 residues long. Trimming at V came to 4 bases and at J to 2 bases, leaving 6 bases not matched to a gene. CDR1 is MNHNY, CDR2 SVGAGI, per germline (reference sequence). The DNA for the CDR3 is TGTGCCAGCAGTTCTACGGACAGGGGAGGCAATCAGCCCCAGCATTTT. Translated: CASSSTDRGGNQPQHF.

The V call is TRBV19, the J call TRBJ2-7; 7 nucleotides match TRBD2. In germline, CDR1 is LNHDA, CDR2 SQIVND (reference sequence). Trimming took 3 bases from V and 2 from J; bases not matched to a gene: 16. This CDR3 comprises 18 residues. The CDR3 DNA is TGTGCCAGTAGTATGTCCCCCACAGGCTCTGCGGGGGCCTACGAGCAGTACTTC. Residues: CASSMSPTGSAGAYEQYF.